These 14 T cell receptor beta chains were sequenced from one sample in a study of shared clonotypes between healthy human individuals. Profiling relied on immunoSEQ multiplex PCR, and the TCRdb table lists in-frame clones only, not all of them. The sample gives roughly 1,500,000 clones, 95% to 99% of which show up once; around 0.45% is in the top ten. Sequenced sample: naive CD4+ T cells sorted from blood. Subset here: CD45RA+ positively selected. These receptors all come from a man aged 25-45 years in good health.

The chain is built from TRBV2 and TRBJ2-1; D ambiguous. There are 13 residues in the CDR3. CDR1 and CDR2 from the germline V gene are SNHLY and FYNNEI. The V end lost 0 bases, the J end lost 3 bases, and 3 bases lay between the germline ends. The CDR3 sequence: CASSEAGYNEQFF. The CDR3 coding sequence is TGTGCCAGCAGTGAAGCGGGCTACAATGAGCAGTTCTTC.

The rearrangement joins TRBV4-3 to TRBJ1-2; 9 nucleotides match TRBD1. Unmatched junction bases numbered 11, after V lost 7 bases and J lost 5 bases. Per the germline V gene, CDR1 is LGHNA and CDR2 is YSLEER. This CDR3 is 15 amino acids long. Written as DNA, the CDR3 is TGCGCCAGCACGACCGGGACAGGGAAGACGTATGGCTACACCTTC. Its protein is CASTTGTGKTYGYTF.

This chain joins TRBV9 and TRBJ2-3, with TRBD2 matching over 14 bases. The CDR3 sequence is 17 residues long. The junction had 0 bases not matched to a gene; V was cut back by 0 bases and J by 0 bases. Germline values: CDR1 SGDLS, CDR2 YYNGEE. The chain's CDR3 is CASSVGTSGGSTDTQYF. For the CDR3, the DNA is TGTGCCAGCAGCGTAGGGACTAGCGGGGGGAGCACAGATACGCAGTATTTT.

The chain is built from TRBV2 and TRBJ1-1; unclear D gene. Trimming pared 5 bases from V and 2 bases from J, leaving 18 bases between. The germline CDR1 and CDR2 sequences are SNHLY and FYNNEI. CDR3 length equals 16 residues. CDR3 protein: CASSPLQRTLNTEAFF. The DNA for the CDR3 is TGTGCCAGCAGTCCCCTCCAAAGGACCCTTAACACTGAAGCTTTCTTT.

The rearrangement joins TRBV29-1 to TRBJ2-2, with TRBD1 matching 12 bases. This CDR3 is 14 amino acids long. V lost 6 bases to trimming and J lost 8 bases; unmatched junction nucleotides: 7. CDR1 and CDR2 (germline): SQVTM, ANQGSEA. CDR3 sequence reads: CSVLGQGALGELFF. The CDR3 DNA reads TGCAGCGTCCTGGGACAGGGGGCGTTAGGGGAGCTGTTTTTT.

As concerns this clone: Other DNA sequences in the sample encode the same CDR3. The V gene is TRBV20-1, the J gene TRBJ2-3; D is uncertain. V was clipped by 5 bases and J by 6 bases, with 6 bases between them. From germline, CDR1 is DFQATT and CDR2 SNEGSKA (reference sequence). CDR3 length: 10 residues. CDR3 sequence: CSASRDTQYF. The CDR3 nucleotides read TGCAGTGCTTCCCGGGATACGCAGTATTTT.

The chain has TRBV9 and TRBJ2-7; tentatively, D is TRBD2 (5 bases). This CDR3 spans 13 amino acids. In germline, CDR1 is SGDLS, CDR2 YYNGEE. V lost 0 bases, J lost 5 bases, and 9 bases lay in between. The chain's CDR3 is CASSVAWTDEQYF. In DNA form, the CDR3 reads TGTGCCAGCAGCGTAGCGTGGACTGACGAGCAGTACTTC.

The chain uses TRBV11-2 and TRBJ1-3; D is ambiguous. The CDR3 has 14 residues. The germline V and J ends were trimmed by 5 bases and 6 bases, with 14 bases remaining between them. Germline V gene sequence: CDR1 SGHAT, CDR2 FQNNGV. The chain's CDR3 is CASSAGVLENTIYF. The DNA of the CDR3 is TGTGCCAGCAGCGCCGGGGTTCTGGAAAACACCATATATTTT.

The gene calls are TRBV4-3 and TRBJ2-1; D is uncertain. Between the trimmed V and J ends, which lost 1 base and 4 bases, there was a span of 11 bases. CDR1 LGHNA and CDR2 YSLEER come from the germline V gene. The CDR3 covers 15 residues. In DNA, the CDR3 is TGCGCCAGCAGCCAAGTGGTCACCGGATACAATGAGCAGTTCTTC. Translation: CASSQVVTGYNEQFF.

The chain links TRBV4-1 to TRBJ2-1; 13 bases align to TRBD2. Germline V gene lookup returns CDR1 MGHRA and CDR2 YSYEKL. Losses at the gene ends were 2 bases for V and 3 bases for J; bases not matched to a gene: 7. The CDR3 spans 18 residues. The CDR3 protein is CASSQPRLAGGRYNEQFF. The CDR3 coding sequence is TGCGCCAGCAGCCAACCCAGACTAGCGGGAGGACGCTACAATGAGCAGTTCTTC.

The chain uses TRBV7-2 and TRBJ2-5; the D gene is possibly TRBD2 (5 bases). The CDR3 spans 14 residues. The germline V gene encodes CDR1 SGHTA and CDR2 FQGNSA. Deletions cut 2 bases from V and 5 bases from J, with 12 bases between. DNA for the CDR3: TGTGCCAGCAGCTTACGACCAACGGGGGAGACCCAGTACTTC. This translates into CASSLRPTGETQYF. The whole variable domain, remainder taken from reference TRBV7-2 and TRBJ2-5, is GAGVSQSPSNKVTEKGKDVELRCDPISGHTALYWYRQSLGQGLEFLIYFQGNSAPDKSGLPSDRFSAERTGGSVSTLTIQRTQQEDSAVYLCASSLRPTGETQYFGPGTRLLVL.

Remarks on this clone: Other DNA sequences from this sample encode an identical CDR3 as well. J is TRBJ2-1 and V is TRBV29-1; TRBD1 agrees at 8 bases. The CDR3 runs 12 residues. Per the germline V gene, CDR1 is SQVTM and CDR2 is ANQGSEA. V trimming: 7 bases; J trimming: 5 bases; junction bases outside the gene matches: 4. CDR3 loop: CSAGQGNNEQFF. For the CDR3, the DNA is TGCAGCGCAGGACAGGGAAACAATGAGCAGTTCTTC.

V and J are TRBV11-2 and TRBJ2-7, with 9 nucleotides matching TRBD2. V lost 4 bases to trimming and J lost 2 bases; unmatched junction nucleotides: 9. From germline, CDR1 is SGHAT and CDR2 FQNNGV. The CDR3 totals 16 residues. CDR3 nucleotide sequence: TGTGCCAGCAGCTCGAGCGGGCTAGCGGGGACCTACGAGCAGTACTTC. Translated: CASSSSGLAGTYEQYF.

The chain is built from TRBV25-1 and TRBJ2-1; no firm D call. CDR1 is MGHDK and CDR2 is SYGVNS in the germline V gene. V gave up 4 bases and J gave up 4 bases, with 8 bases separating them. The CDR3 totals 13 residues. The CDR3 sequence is CASSAYEYNEQFF. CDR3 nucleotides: TGTGCCAGCAGTGCCTACGAATACAATGAGCAGTTCTTC.